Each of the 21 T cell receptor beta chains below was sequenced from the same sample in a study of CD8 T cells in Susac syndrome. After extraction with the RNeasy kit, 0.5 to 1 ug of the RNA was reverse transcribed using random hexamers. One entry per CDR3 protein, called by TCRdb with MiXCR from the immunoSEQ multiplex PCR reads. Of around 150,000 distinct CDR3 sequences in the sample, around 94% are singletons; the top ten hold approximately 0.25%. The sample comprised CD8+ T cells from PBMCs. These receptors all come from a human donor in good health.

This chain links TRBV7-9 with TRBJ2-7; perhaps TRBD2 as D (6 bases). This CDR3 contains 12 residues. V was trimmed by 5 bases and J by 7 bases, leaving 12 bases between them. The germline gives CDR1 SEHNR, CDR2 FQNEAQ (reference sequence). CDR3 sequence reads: CASSGGTLEQYF. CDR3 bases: TGTGCCAGCAGCGGCGGGACTCTTGAGCAGTACTTC.

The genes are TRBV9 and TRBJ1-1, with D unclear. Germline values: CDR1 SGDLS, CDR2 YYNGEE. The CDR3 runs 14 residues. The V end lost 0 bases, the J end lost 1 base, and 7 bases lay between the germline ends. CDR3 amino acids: CASSVGRRNTEAFF. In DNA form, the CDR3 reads TGTGCCAGCAGCGTAGGAAGGAGGAACACTGAAGCTTTCTTT. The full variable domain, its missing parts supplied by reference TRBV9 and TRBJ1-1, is DSGVTQTPKHLITATGQRVTLRCSPRSGDLSVYWYQQSLDQGLQFLIQYYNGEERAKGNILERFSAQQFPDLHSELNLSSLELGDSALYFCASSVGRRNTEAFFGQGTRLTVV.

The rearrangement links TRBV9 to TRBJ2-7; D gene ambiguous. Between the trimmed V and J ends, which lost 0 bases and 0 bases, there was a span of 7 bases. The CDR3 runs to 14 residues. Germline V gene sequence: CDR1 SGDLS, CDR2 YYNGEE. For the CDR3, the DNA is TGTGCCAGCAGCGTAGGGGTAGCCTCCTACGAGCAGTACTTC. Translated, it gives CASSVGVASYEQYF.

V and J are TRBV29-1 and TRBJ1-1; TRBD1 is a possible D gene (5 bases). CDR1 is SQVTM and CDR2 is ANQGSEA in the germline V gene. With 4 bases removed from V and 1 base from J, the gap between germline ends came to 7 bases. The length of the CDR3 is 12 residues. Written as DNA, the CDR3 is TGCAGCGTTGTCGGACAGAACACTGAAGCTTTCTTT. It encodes CSVVGQNTEAFF. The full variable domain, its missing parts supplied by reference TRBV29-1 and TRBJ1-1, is SAVISQKPSRDICQRGTSLTIQCQVDSQVTMMFWYRQQPGQSLTLIATANQGSEATYESGFVIDKFPISRPNLTFSTLTVSNMSPEDSSIYLCSVVGQNTEAFFGQGTRLTVV.

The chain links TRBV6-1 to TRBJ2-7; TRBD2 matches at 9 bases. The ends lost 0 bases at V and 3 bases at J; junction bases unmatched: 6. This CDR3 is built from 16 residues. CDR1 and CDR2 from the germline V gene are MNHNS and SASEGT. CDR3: CASSEAFSGSGYEQYF. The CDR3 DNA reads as TGTGCCAGCAGTGAAGCATTTAGCGGGAGTGGCTACGAGCAGTACTTC.

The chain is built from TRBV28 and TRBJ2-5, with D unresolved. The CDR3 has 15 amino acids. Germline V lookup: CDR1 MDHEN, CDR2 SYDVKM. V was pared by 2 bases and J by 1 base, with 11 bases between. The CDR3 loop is CASSLKLAVQETQYF. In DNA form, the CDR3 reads TGTGCCAGCAGTTTAAAACTCGCCGTCCAAGAGACCCAGTACTTC.

The CDR3 region has the DNA TGCAGTGCACCTCCTAGCGGGTTCACTTACGAGCAGTACTTC. This gives the protein CSAPPSGFTYEQYF. This chain uses TRBV20-1 with TRBJ2-7; 8 bases line up with TRBD2. V lost 6 bases to trimming and J lost 4 bases; unmatched junction nucleotides: 11. This CDR3 spans 14 amino acids. Germline V gene lookup returns CDR1 DFQATT and CDR2 SNEGSKA (reference sequence).

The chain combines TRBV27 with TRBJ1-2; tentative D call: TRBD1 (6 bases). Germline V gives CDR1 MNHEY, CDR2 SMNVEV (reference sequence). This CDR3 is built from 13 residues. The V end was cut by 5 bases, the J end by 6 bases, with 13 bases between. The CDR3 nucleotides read TGTGCCAGCAGTCCGTCGACAGGCGATGGCTACACCTTC. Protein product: CASSPSTGDGYTF.

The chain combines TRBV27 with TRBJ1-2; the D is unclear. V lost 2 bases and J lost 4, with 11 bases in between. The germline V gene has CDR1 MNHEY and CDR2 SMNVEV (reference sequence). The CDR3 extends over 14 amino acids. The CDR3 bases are TGTGCCAGCAGTTTAATCGGCGGCGGCTATGGCTACACCTTC. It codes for CASSLIGGGYGYTF.

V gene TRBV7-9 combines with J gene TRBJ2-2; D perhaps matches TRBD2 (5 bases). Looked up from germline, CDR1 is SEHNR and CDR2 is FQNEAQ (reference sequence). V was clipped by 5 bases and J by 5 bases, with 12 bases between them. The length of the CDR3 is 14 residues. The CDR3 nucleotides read TGTGCCAGCAGCCCGATCACTAGTACCGGGGAGCTGTTTTTT. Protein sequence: CASSPITSTGELFF.

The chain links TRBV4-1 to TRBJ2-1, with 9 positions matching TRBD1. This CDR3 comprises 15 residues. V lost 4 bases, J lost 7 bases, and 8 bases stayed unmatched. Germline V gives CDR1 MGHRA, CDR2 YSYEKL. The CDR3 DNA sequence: TGCGCCAGCAGCCTCGGGACAGGGATAGAAAATGAGCAGTTCTTC. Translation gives CASSLGTGIENEQFF.

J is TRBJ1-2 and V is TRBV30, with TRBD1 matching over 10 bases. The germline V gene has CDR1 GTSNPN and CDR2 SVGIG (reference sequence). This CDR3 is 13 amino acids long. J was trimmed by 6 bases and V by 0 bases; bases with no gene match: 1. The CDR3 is CAWSVGTGDGYTF. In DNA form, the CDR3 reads TGTGCCTGGAGTGTGGGGACAGGGGATGGCTACACCTTC.

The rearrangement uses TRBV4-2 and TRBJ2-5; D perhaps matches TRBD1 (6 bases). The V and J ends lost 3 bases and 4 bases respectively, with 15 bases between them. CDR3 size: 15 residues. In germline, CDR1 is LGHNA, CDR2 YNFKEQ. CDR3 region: CASSHSWQGRETQYF. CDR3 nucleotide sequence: TGTGCCAGCAGCCATAGCTGGCAGGGGAGAGAGACCCAGTACTTC.

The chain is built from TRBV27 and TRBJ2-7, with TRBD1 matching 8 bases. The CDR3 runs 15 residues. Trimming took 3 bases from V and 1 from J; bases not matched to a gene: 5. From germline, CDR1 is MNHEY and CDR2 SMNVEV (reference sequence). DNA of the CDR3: TGTGCCAGCAGTTTCGGACAGGGATCGTCCTACGAGCAGTACTTC. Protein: CASSFGQGSSYEQYF.

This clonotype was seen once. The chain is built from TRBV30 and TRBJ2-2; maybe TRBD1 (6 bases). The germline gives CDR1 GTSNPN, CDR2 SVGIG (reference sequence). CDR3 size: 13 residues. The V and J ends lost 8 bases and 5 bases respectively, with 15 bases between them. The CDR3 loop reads CAGDRGGTGELFF. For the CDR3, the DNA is TGTGCCGGGGACCGAGGGGGTACCGGGGAGCTGTTTTTT.

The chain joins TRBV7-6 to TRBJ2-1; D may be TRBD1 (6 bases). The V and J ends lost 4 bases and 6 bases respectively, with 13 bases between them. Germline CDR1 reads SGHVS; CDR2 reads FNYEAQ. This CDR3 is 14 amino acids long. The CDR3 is CASSSGQGTNEQFF. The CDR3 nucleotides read TGTGCCAGCAGCTCTGGCCAGGGGACCAATGAGCAGTTCTTC.

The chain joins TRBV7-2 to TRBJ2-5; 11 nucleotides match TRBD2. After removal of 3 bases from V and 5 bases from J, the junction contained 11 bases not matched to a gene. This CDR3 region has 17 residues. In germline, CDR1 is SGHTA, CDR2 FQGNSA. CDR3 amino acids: CASSLGTSGSHTETQYF. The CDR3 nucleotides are TGTGCCAGCAGCTTGGGAACTAGCGGGAGCCACACGGAGACCCAGTACTTC. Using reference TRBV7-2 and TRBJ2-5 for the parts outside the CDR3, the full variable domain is GAGVSQSPSNKVTEKGKDVELRCDPISGHTALYWYRQSLGQGLEFLIYFQGNSAPDKSGLPSDRFSAERTGGSVSTLTIQRTQQEDSAVYLCASSLGTSGSHTETQYFGPGTRLLVL.

Here the CDR3 DNA reads TGTGCCAGCAGCGCCGGACCGAATAGCAATCAGCCCCAGCATTTT. Its translation is CASSAGPNSNQPQHF. The rearrangement joins TRBV2 to TRBJ1-5; no firm D call. Germline lookup yields CDR1 SNHLY and CDR2 FYNNEI. Trimming pared 6 bases from V and 0 bases from J, leaving 12 bases between. This CDR3 spans 15 amino acids.

The chain's CDR3 is CASRLWGIGHNTGELFF. The CDR3 coding sequence is TGTGCCAGCAGGCTATGGGGGATTGGACACAACACCGGGGAGCTGTTTTTT. The rearrangement joins TRBV12-3 or TRBV12-4 to TRBJ2-2; D may correspond to TRBD1 or TRBD2 (5 bases each). The CDR3 has 17 residues. V lost 6 bases to trimming and J lost 2 bases, with 19 bases between them.

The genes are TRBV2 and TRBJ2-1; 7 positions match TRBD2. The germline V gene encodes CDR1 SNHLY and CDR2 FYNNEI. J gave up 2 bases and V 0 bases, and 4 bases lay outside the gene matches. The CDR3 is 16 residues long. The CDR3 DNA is TGTGCCAGCAGTGAAGCGGCGGGGAGGGCCTACAATGAGCAGTTCTTC. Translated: CASSEAAGRAYNEQFF.

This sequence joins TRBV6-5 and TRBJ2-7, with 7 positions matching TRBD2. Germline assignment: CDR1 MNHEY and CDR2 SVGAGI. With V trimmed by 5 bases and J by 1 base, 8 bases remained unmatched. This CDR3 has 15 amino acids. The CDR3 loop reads CASSTQRDWSYEQYF. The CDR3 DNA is TGTGCCAGCAGTACTCAGCGGGACTGGTCCTACGAGCAGTACTTC.